This TCR beta chain stems from a study of blood T cell repertoires in COVID-19 (dated by TCRdb to about 2020). For the wider study: Samples covering the acute and convalescent phases of COVID-19 were provided by collaborators in the United States, Italy and Spain. The material from the prospective study consisted of cDNA or gDNA derived from T cells, B-cell-depleted T cells, or PBMCs. Deeply sampled blood TCRbeta repertoires from subjects exposed to, actively infected with, or recovered from COVID-19 were included in the dataset. The repertoires were made available in a free public database intended to serve as a resource for research on the immune response to SARS-CoV-2. Samples were obtained from the ongoing ImmuneRACE study (first 160 participants) and from about 1,300 subjects provided by 6 global collaborators. Sample metadata almost always included a de-identified subject ID, COVID-19 status, age in years and sex. Where available, HLA class I and class II types were taken from metadata supplied by the sample provider and were not determined by assay-based typing.

Participants in the prospective study were aged roughly 18 to 89 years, lived in over 20 United States geographic areas, and enrolled through a virtual design. In the prospective study, cohorts were assigned on the basis of participant-reported clinical history obtained from a screening survey and a study questionnaire. Recovered participants in ImmuneRACE Cohort 3 were defined as having two consecutive negative NP/OP PCR tests, clearance from a healthcare professional, or resolution of symptoms. In the prospective study, whole blood, serum and a nasopharyngeal or oropharyngeal swab were collected from each participant by mobile phlebotomists. Prospective study participants could optionally give additional blood draws and questionnaires over an approximately two-month period. Prospective study blood samples were shipped either frozen or at room temperature before DNA extraction. V lost 4 bases and J lost 7 bases; the stretch between them is 19 bases long. From the germline V gene, CDR1 is MNHEY and CDR2 is SVGAGI. The CDR3 runs 15 amino acids, cysteine and phenylalanine included. Of the read, only the CDR3 DNA is kept; its 45 bases are in frame from base 1.

TCRbeta CDR3 regions were amplified from genomic DNA by means of the immunoSEQ Assay, a bias-controlled multiplex PCR. The study's processing was this. The number of nucleated cells in each sample was estimated by amplification of reference gene primers within the assay. To quantify the absolute abundance of each unique TCRbeta CDR3 rearrangement, sequence reads were collapsed and filtered. Productive Simpson clonality was computed per sample as the square root of Simpson's diversity index over productive rearrangements. TCRdb took this table from immuneACCESS and kept in-frame rearrangements with V and J called. Such tables lack part of the clones; where checked against another copy, unresolved V genes explain under half of the gap, and the rest is unexplained. That table gives V, J and clone size, and the DNA gave D and trimming. The sample table shows roughly 230,000 clones, and 82% are seen once. Of the sample, about 3.3% falls within the top ten clones.

In the case of this clone: Its antigen specificity is not known. No clone much larger than this one lies a single base away; base qualities are absent.

Broader findings and caveats from the paper: The quantity of clinical and demographic metadata differed by source and by participant and was supplied without curation.

The sequenced material came from PBMCs or T cells enriched from blood (not recorded which). This sequence was found in a woman aged 55-70 years who had recovered from COVID-19. This chain is built from TRBV6-5 and TRBJ1-2, with a weak D call of TRBD1 (6 bases match). The DNA reads as follows: TGTGCCAGCAGTTGGACGGGGGGGCAGGGAGGTGGCTACACCTTC. Translated, it gives CASSWTGGQGGGYTF.